This record covers a single T cell receptor (beta chain). Repertoires were generated with immunoSEQ multiplex PCR, while TCRdb's copy carries only in-frame clones and drops some. The sample consists of tens of thousands of clones, 60% to 80% of them appearing once. These data come from a study of memory CD4+ T cells and cytomegalovirus serostatus. Study at large: Healthy Belgian adult donors included about nine CMV-positive and approximately 25 CMV-negative people.

The germline CDR1 and CDR2 sequences are MDHEN and SYDVKM. The length of the CDR3 is 13 residues. V shed 9 bases and J 2 bases; nucleotides not matched to a gene: 6. The sort gate was single viable CD3+CD4+CD8-CD45RO+ cells for memory CD4+ T cells. The specimen sequenced was memory CD4+ T cells from blood. The origin of this receptor is an adult in good health and CMV-seronegative. The gene calls are TRBV28 and TRBJ2-5; the match to TRBD1 covers 7 bases. In DNA, the CDR3 is TGTGCCAGTACCGGGACAGTACAAGAGACCCAGTACTTC. Residues: CASTGTVQETQYF.